This entry concerns a single T cell receptor (beta chain). Its antigen remains unidentified. Researchers ran the PCR with 60 Vbeta and 13 Jbeta primers. Clones were sequenced by immunoSEQ multiplex PCR, and TCRdb holds only the in-frame ones, with some missing. The sample holds over 100,000 clones; approximately 70% are singletons and the top ten take 5.4%. The data belong to a study of cytomegalovirus exposure and HLA in healthy donors. Study-level information: A preliminary data release comprised 70 million to 95 million unique TCRs obtained from HLA-typed donors. Overall study findings and caveats: Sequencing depth across donors, presence/absence analyses assumed, was roughly uniform.

This TCR was recovered from a woman in her sixties or seventies in good health and CMV-seropositive. Material: PBMCs.

The CDR3 loop is CATSRDSREGYSNQPQHF. The CDR3 nucleotides are TGTGCCACCAGCAGAGACAGCAGGGAAGGATATAGCAATCAGCCCCAGCATTTT. The chain carries TRBV15 and TRBJ1-5; possible D gene TRBD1, 5 bases. The CDR3 length is 18 residues. V was cut by 0 bases and J by 0 bases, with 15 bases left in between. The V gene's germline CDR1 is LNHNV and CDR2 YYDKDF (reference sequence).